This is a list of T cell receptor beta chains from one sample in a study of Ad26.COV2.S vaccination and SARS-CoV-2 variants. Some clones are missing from TCRdb's copy, which holds only in-frame ones; the method was immunoSEQ multiplex PCR. This table holds about 350,000 clones, 92% found once. The input for sequencing was peripheral blood, taken after recovery from COVID-19. All receptors derive from a human donor who had recovered from COVID-19. Each CDR3 is given with its conserved first and last residue. A D gene is named only where the DNA matches it firmly.

j_call: TRBJ1-2; d_call: .; v_call: TRBV6-5; cdr3_nt: TGTGCCAGCAGCTACAATGAGGGCTCCCTCATCTATGGCTACACCTTC; cdr3_aa: CASSYNEGSLIYGYTF
j_call: TRBJ1-6; d_call: TRBD1; v_call: TRBV5-4; cdr3_nt: TGTGCCAGCAGCTTGATTGGGACAGTTAATTCACCCCTCCACTTT; cdr3_aa: CASSLIGTVNSPLHF
j_call: TRBJ2-5; d_call: TRBD2; v_call: TRBV12-5; cdr3_nt: TGTGCTAGTGGTTTGCGACGGACTAGCGGCGTAGCGGAGACCCAGTACTTC; cdr3_aa: CASGLRRTSGVAETQYF
j_call: TRBJ2-1; d_call: .; v_call: TRBV2; cdr3_nt: TGTGCCAGCAGTGACGTAGAATCAATATACAATGAGCAGTTCTTC; cdr3_aa: CASSDVESIYNEQFF
j_call: TRBJ2-3; d_call: TRBD1; v_call: TRBV5-1; cdr3_nt: TGCGCCAGCAGCTCCGGGACAGGGACAGATACGCAGTATTTT; cdr3_aa: CASSSGTGTDTQYF
j_call: TRBJ2-4; d_call: .; v_call: TRBV3-1/TRBV3-2; cdr3_nt: TGTGCCAGCAGCCATATCGGGGACATTCAGTACTTC; cdr3_aa: CASSHIGDIQYF
j_call: TRBJ1-4; d_call: TRBD1; v_call: TRBV10-3; cdr3_nt: TGTGCCATCAGTGAACCCGGGACAGGGGACGGAGAAAAACTGTTTTTT; cdr3_aa: CAISEPGTGDGEKLFF
j_call: TRBJ2-7; d_call: .; v_call: TRBV27; cdr3_nt: TGTGCCAGCAGTTTATTCCCGGGAAGTGCCTACGAGCAGTACTTC; cdr3_aa: CASSLFPGSAYEQYF
j_call: TRBJ2-1; d_call: TRBD2; v_call: TRBV27; cdr3_nt: TGTGCCAGCGGAGTAGCGGGGGGCTTCAATGAGCAGTTCTTC; cdr3_aa: CASGVAGGFNEQFF
j_call: TRBJ2-7; d_call: .; v_call: TRBV3-1/TRBV3-2; cdr3_nt: TGTGCCAGCAGCCAGGGAAGGGGGGGCATGTCGAGCGAGCAGTACTTC; cdr3_aa: CASSQGRGGMSSEQYF
j_call: TRBJ2-3; d_call: .; v_call: TRBV28; cdr3_nt: TGTGCCAGCAGTTGGAGTACAGATACGCAGTATTTT; cdr3_aa: CASSWSTDTQYF
j_call: TRBJ1-1; d_call: .; v_call: TRBV6-6; cdr3_nt: TGTGCCAGCAGTTCTATTACGGCCCCAGGCACTGAAGCTTTCTTT; cdr3_aa: CASSSITAPGTEAFF